The clone carrying this T cell receptor beta chain has at least ten counts. As yet, its antigen is unknown. TCRdb reprocessed the reads via MiXCR and lists one record per CDR3 protein. The table records 65,000 to 85,000 distinct CDR3 sequences, about 30% of them present only once. The data derive from a study of T cell repertoires in cytomegalovirus infection. Across the study: From public TCR beta signatures came an indication of both CMV infection and matching HLA type. The study, taken as a whole, reports: The cumulative frequency of public TCR beta families distinguished individuals who carried CMV together with the relevant HLA.

The germline gives CDR1 SGHTA, CDR2 FQGNSA. The CDR3 totals 15 residues. V lost 0 bases to trimming and J lost 3 bases; unmatched junction nucleotides: 2. J is TRBJ2-3 and V is TRBV7-2; TRBD2 matches at 8 bases. The receptor was isolated from a human donor in good health (CMV status not recorded). Some clones in this sample may be carry-over from other donors' samples. The sequences come from CD8+ T cells from cultured PBMCs, collected from culture after CMV antigen stimulation. The CDR3 DNA reads as TGTGCCAGCAGCTTAGCCCAGCGGGGGACAGATACGCAGTATTTT. Residues: CASSLAQRGTDTQYF.